These 24 T cell receptor beta chains were sequenced from one sample in a study of high-grade serous ovarian cancer treatment subgroups. Tumor samples were obtained before definitive surgery or chemotherapy. Profiled with immunoSEQ multiplex PCR; TCRdb holds only in-frame clones, not every one. Among 7,500 to 8,500 clones listed, more than 60% were seen once. What was sequenced was tumor tissue. These TCRs come from a human donor with high-grade serous ovarian cancer.

The chain employs TRBV20-1 and TRBJ2-7; the D gene is possibly TRBD1 (6 bases). The CDR3 is made up of 11 amino acids. Germline V gene sequence: CDR1 DFQATT, CDR2 SNEGSKA (reference sequence). Written as DNA, the CDR3 is TGCAGCGGGGACAAATCCTACGAGCAGTACTTC. Its translation: CSGDKSYEQYF.

This chain uses TRBV4-1 with TRBJ1-2, with D perhaps matching TRBD1 (5 bases). Germline CDR1 is MGHRA and CDR2 is YSYEKL. With 1 base removed from V and 0 bases from J, the gap between germline ends came to 6 bases. The CDR3 contains 14 residues. CDR3 DNA: TGCGCCAGCAGCCAAGCAGGGACTAACTATGGCTACACCTTC. It yields the protein CASSQAGTNYGYTF.

The chain links TRBV18 to TRBJ2-3, with D possibly called TRBD1 or TRBD2 (5 bases each). Trimming cost V 3 bases and J 2 bases, with 15 bases left between them. CDR1 is KGHSH, CDR2 LQKENI, per germline. The CDR3 is made up of 16 amino acids. As DNA, the CDR3 is TGTGCCAGCTCACCCCAAGGTCGGGGCACCACAGATACGCAGTATTTT. Its translation: CASSPQGRGTTDTQYF.

The chain joins TRBV5-1 to TRBJ2-7, with no clear D. The CDR3 is 12 residues long. Trimming pared 5 bases from V and 5 bases from J, leaving 11 bases between. Germline CDR1 reads SGHRS; CDR2 reads YFSETQ. The CDR3 coding sequence is TGCGCCAGCAGTTCCGGTCCCAACGAGCAGTACTTC. Translation gives CASSSGPNEQYF.

This clone was seen only a few times. The chain has TRBV2 and TRBJ2-7, with 8 bases matching TRBD1. Germline V lookup: CDR1 SNHLY, CDR2 FYNNEI. The CDR3 runs 15 residues. V was clipped by 3 bases and J by 3 bases; unmatched bases: 7. The CDR3 reads CASSDGQGMFYEQYF. The CDR3 DNA reads TGTGCCAGCAGTGATGGACAGGGCATGTTCTACGAGCAGTACTTC.

The J gene is TRBJ1-4, the V gene TRBV13, with no clear D. Germline CDR1 and CDR2: PRHDT and FYEKMQ (reference sequence). This CDR3 has 14 amino acids. Trimming left V 6 bases short and J 7 bases short, with 15 bases between. The CDR3 DNA reads as TGTGCCAGCAGTATGTGGAGGATGGGTGAAAAACTGTTTTTT. Its protein product is CASSMWRMGEKLFF.

The rearrangement links TRBV13 to TRBJ2-3, with TRBD2 matching over 10 bases. Germline lookup yields CDR1 PRHDT and CDR2 FYEKMQ (reference sequence). The CDR3 extends over 20 amino acids. The V gene end was trimmed by 5 bases and the J gene end by 5 bases; junction bases not matched to a gene: 22. The CDR3 is CASSPAVPIGTSVLRDTQYF. Written as DNA, the CDR3 is TGTGCCAGCAGCCCAGCCGTTCCCATCGGGACTAGCGTTTTGCGAGATACGCAGTATTTT. The full variable domain, completed using reference TRBV13 and TRBJ2-3, is AAGVIQSPRHLIKEKRETATLKCYPIPRHDTVYWYQQGPGQDPQFLISFYEKMQSDKGSIPDRFSAQQFSDYHSELNMSSLELGDSALYFCASSPAVPIGTSVLRDTQYFGPGTRLTVL.

V is TRBV7-9 and J is TRBJ1-5, with a weak D call TRBD1 (6 bases). CDR1 SEHNR and CDR2 FQNEAQ come from the germline V gene (reference sequence). CDR3 size: 13 residues. Between the trimmed V and J ends, which lost 3 bases and 5 bases, there was a span of 8 bases. In DNA, the CDR3 is TGTGCCAGCAGCTTGGGGGCAGATCAGCCCCAGCATTTT. This gives the protein CASSLGADQPQHF.

By share, this clone ranks as medium-sized. The rearrangement links TRBV19 to TRBJ2-6; tentatively, D is TRBD1 (5 bases). Trimming cost V 2 bases and J 3 bases, with 5 bases left between them. CDR3 size: 14 residues. Germline loops: CDR1 LNHDA, CDR2 SQIVND (reference sequence). The CDR3 sequence is CASSIQGGANVLTF. The CDR3, as DNA: TGTGCCAGTAGTATACAGGGTGGGGCCAACGTCCTGACTTTC.

The V call is TRBV16, the J call TRBJ1-5, with unresolved D. Trimming stripped 5 bases from V and 0 bases from J, with 8 bases between. The germline V gene has CDR1 KGHSY and CDR2 FQNENV. CDR3 length: 14 amino acids. The CDR3 DNA is TGTGCCAGCAGCAAACAGAGTAGCAATCAGCCCCAGCATTTT. This codes for CASSKQSSNQPQHF. Full variable domain (remainder filled in from reference TRBV16 and TRBJ1-5): GEEVAQTPKHLVRGEGQKAKLYCAPIKGHSYVFWYQQVLKNEFKFLISFQNENVFDETGMPKERFSAKCLPNSPCSLEIQATKLEDSAVYFCASSKQSSNQPQHFGDGTRLSIL.

By share of the sample, this clone is large. Other DNA sequences of this sample code for an identical CDR3. The chain is built from TRBV4-3 and TRBJ1-1; D gene ambiguous. Trimming took 2 bases from V and 1 from J, leaving 11 bases between them. In germline, CDR1 is LGHNA, CDR2 YSLEER. The CDR3 is made up of 15 amino acids. Here the CDR3 reads CASSQSRHQNTEAFF. The CDR3 DNA reads TGCGCCAGCAGCCAATCTCGGCACCAGAACACTGAAGCTTTCTTT.

J is TRBJ1-1 and V is TRBV5-1, with D uncertain. V was pared by 4 bases and J by 0 bases, with 10 bases between. Per the germline V gene, CDR1 is SGHRS and CDR2 is YFSETQ. The CDR3 is 14 residues long. The CDR3 is CASSLDWMNTEAFF. The CDR3 coding sequence is TGCGCCAGCAGCCTGGACTGGATGAACACTGAAGCTTTCTTT.

The count of this clone is one. The chain employs TRBV28 and TRBJ2-3, with TRBD2 matching over 14 bases. Germline V CDR1 and CDR2: MDHEN, SYDVKM. The CDR3 runs 16 residues. The ends lost 9 bases at V and 6 bases at J; junction bases unmatched: 11. Written as DNA, the CDR3 is TGTGCCAGTGGGACTAGCGGGGGCCGTAATTTGGATACGCAGTATTTT. This sequence encodes CASGTSGGRNLDTQYF.

The chain is built from TRBV28 and TRBJ2-7; 8 nucleotides match TRBD1. Germline trimming cut 5 bases from V and 2 bases from J; bases unmatched to any gene: 2. This CDR3 is 13 amino acids long. The germline gives CDR1 MDHEN, CDR2 SYDVKM. CDR3: CASSPDRAYEQYF. CDR3 DNA sequence: TGTGCCAGCAGTCCGGACAGGGCCTACGAGCAGTACTTC.

In DNA, the CDR3 is TGTGCCATCGGGAGGGCCATTGAGACCGGGGAGCTGTTTTTT. It encodes CAIGRAIETGELFF. The chain couples TRBV10-3 to TRBJ2-2; TRBD2 agrees at 7 bases. CDR1 is ENHRY and CDR2 is SYGVKD in the germline V gene. Trimming removed 8 bases from V and 5 bases from J; junction bases left unmatched: 8. The CDR3 is 14 residues long.

The rearrangement links TRBV7-6 to TRBJ1-2; D is unclear. Germline loops: CDR1 SGHVS, CDR2 FNYEAQ. The length of the CDR3 is 14 residues. V shed 2 bases and J shed 7 bases, with 14 bases lying between them. CDR3 protein: CASSLLPRVGGYTF. CDR3 in DNA: TGTGCCAGCAGCTTACTACCAAGGGTCGGTGGCTACACCTTC.

This chain links TRBV5-4 with TRBJ2-3, with D unclear. CDR1 and CDR2 from the germline V gene are SGHNT and YYREEE (reference sequence). The CDR3 is 17 amino acids. V gave up 2 bases and J gave up 0 bases, with 16 bases separating them. The CDR3 sequence: CASSLGQDISSTDTQYF. As DNA, the CDR3 is TGTGCCAGCAGCTTAGGGCAGGATATCTCTAGCACAGATACGCAGTATTTT.

J is TRBJ2-3 and V is TRBV11-2; D may be TRBD2 (5 bases). The CDR3 is 15 amino acids. CDR1 is SGHAT, CDR2 FQNNGV, per germline. Trimming shortened V by 5 bases and J by 7 bases, and 19 bases separated the two germline ends. CDR3 residues: CASSPRTPEGNTQYF. The CDR3 DNA sequence: TGTGCCAGCAGCCCGAGGACTCCCGAGGGAAATACGCAGTATTTT.

This clone has only a few counts. The J gene is TRBJ1-5, the V gene TRBV30; weak D call: TRBD1 (5 bases). V dropped 1 base and J dropped 7 bases, with 14 bases sitting between them. This CDR3 spans 14 amino acids. Germline CDR1 and CDR2: GTSNPN and SVGIG (reference sequence). In DNA, the CDR3 is TGTGCCTGGAGTGCAGCAGGGTTGAGCCAGCCCCAGCATTTT. Translated: CAWSAAGLSQPQHF.

CDR3 in amino acids: CASSPGRDRSYEQYF. CDR3 in DNA: TGTGCCAGCAGCCCCGGAAGGGACAGGTCCTACGAGCAGTACTTC. The chain uses TRBV4-2 and TRBJ2-7, with 8 bases fitting TRBD1. Germline V gene sequence: CDR1 LGHNA, CDR2 YNFKEQ. The ends lost 4 bases at V and 1 base at J; junction bases unmatched: 6. The CDR3 loop spans 15 amino acids.

The rearrangement links TRBV11-2 to TRBJ1-4; the D gene is possibly TRBD1 (6 bases). This CDR3 contains 15 residues. Germline V gives CDR1 SGHAT, CDR2 FQNNGV. V was clipped by 1 base and J by 3 bases, with 9 bases between them. The CDR3 region is CASSLGGHPNEKLFF. CDR3 DNA: TGTGCCAGCAGCTTAGGGGGACATCCTAATGAAAAACTGTTTTTT. Variable domain in full (rest from reference TRBV11-2 and TRBJ1-4): EAGVAQSPRYKIIEKRQSVAFWCNPISGHATLYWYQQILGQGPKLLIQFQNNGVVDDSQLPKDRFSAERLKGVDSTLKIQPAKLEDSAVYLCASSLGGHPNEKLFFGSGTQLSVL.

The chain is built from TRBV5-4 and TRBJ2-1, with 15 nucleotides matching TRBD2. CDR3 length: 17 amino acids. V dropped 4 bases and J dropped 2; count of bases not matched to a gene: 4. Germline CDR1 is SGHNT and CDR2 is YYREEE (reference sequence). The CDR3 nucleotides read TGTGCCAGCAGCGGTGGGACTAGCGGGGGGACCTACAATGAGCAGTTCTTC. Protein product: CASSGGTSGGTYNEQFF.

V is TRBV19 and J is TRBJ2-7; 9 positions agree with TRBD1. The V segment lost 4 bases and the J segment 3 bases; nucleotides outside the gene matches: 4. Germline lookup yields CDR1 LNHDA and CDR2 SQIVND (reference sequence). This CDR3 has 14 amino acids. The CDR3 spells CASSTGQGHYEQYF. The DNA for the CDR3 is TGTGCCAGTAGTACGGGACAGGGTCACTACGAGCAGTACTTC.

This clone was found a few times. Here the CDR3 reads CASSIGPVNEKLFF. The DNA of the CDR3 is TGTGCCAGCAGCATCGGACCCGTTAATGAAAAACTGTTTTTT. The genes are TRBV5-5 and TRBJ1-4; no clear D gene. The CDR3 runs 14 residues. V was trimmed by 4 bases and J by 4 bases, leaving 11 bases between them. The germline CDR1 and CDR2 sequences are SGHKS and YYEKEE (reference sequence).